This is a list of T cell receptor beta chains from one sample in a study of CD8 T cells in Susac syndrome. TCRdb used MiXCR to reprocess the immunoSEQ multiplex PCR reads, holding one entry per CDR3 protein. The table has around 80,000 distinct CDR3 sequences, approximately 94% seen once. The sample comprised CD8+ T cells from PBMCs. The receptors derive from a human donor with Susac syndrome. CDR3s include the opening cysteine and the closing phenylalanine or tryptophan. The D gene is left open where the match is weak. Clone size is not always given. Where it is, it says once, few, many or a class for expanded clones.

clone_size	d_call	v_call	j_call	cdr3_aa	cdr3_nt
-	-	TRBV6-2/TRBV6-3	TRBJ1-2	CASSPTDNIYGYTF	TGTGCCAGCAGTCCGACGGACAACATCTATGGCTACACCTTC
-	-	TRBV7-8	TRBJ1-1	CASSPSNLLEAFF	TGTGCCAGCAGCCCCTCGAATCTACTTGAAGCTTTCTTT
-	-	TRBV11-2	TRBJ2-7	CASSLGRGSFYEQYF	TGTGCCAGCAGCTTGGGACGGGGGAGCTTCTACGAGCAGTACTTC
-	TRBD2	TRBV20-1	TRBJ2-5	CSHKSLAGGERETQYF	TGCAGTCACAAGTCACTCGCGGGGGGCGAGAGAGAGACCCAGTACTTC
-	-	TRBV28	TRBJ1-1	CATRRSHTEAFF	TGTGCCACCCGGCGGAGTCACACTGAAGCTTTCTTT
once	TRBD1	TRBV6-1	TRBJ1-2	CASTSYLQGANYGYTF	TGTGCCAGCACCTCATACCTACAGGGGGCGAACTATGGCTACACCTTC
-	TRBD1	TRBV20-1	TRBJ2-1	CSASSRQGSPNEQFF	TGCAGTGCCAGCTCCCGACAGGGGTCCCCCAATGAGCAGTTCTTC
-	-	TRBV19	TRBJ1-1	CASRGREHTEAFF	TGTGCCAGTCGGGGGCGGGAACACACTGAAGCTTTCTTT
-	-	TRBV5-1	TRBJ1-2	CASSFSGNGYTF	TGCGCCAGCAGCTTCTCAGGGAATGGCTACACCTTC
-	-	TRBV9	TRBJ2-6	CATFSRVHSGANVLTF	TGTGCCACCTTCTCCAGGGTCCACTCTGGGGCCAACGTCCTGACTTTC
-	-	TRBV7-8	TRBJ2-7	CASSSLFEVHRQYF	TGTGCCAGCAGCTCCCTCTTCGAGGTCCACAGACAGTACTTC
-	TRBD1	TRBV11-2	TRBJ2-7	CASSPDRGHPYEQYF	TGTGCCAGCAGCCCAGACAGGGGTCACCCCTACGAGCAGTACTTC
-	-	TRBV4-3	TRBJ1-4	CASSQDPRRGDDEKLFF	TGCGCCAGCAGCCAAGATCCCCGTCGGGGGGACGATGAAAAACTGTTTTTT
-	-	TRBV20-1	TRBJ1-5	CSAQTGAQPQHF	TGCAGTGCTCAGACAGGAGCCCAGCCCCAGCATTTT